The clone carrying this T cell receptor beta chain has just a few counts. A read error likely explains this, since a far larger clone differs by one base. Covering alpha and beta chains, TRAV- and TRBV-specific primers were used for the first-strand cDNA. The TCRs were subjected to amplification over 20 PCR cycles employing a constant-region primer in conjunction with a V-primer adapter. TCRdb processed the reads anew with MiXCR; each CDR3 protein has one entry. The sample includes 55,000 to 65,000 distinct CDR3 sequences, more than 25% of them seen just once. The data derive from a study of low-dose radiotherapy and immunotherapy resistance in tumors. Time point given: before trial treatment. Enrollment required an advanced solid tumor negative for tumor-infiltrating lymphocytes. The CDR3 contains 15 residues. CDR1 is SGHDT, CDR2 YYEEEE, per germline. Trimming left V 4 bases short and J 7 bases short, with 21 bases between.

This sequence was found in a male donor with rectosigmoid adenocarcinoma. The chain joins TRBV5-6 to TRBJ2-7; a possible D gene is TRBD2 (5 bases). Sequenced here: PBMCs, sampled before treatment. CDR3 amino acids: CASSPTSGYYNEQYF. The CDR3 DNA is TGTGCCAGCAGCCCGACCAGCGGTTATTACAATGAGCAGTACTTC.